These T cell receptor beta chains were read from a single sample in a study of cytomegalovirus exposure and HLA in healthy donors. Sequenced by immunoSEQ multiplex PCR; TCRdb stores in-frame clones only, minus some. The sample contains 180,000 or so clones, around 80% of which appear only once. Sequencing used PBMCs. The receptors were sampled from a girl aged 10 to 17 in good health and CMV-seropositive. Both conserved end residues are part of each CDR3. A D gene is named only where the DNA matches it firmly. The listing skips clone size in some rows; elsewhere it reads once, few, many or a size class.

J	D	V	size	CDR3	DNA
TRBJ1-5	TRBD1	TRBV4-1	NA	CASSQDRDSVNQPQHF	TGCGCCAGCAGCCAAGATCGGGACAGTGTAAATCAGCCCCAGCATTTT
TRBJ2-4	TRBD2	TRBV5-1	NA	CASSLGLAGENIQYF	TGCGCCAGCAGCTTGGGTCTAGCGGGGGAAAACATTCAGTACTTC
TRBJ2-1	TRBD2	TRBV19	NA	CASSKARAGDLSSYNEQFF	TGTGCCAGTAGTAAGGCGAGAGCGGGGGACTTGAGCTCCTACAATGAGCAGTTCTTC
TRBJ2-7	TRBD1	TRBV6-4	NA	CASRNRDRAYEQYF	TGTGCCAGCAGGAACCGGGACAGAGCCTACGAGCAGTACTTC
TRBJ1-5	NA	TRBV19	few	CASTPGEGANQPQHF	TGTGCCAGTACCCCCGGGGAGGGTGCCAATCAGCCCCAGCATTTT
TRBJ1-1	NA	TRBV27	NA	CASSLREATEAFF	TGTGCCAGCAGTTTGAGAGAGGCCACTGAAGCTTTCTTT
TRBJ1-1	TRBD1	TRBV29-1	few	CSVMDRGGTEAFF	TGCAGCGTGATGGACAGGGGAGGCACTGAAGCTTTCTTT
TRBJ2-7	TRBD1	TRBV6-5	NA	CASSLGQGGYEQYF	TGTGCCAGCAGTTTGGGACAGGGGGGATACGAGCAGTACTTC
TRBJ1-3	TRBD1	TRBV7-9	once	CASSPDRGRGNTIYF	TGTGCCAGCAGCCCTGACAGGGGGCGAGGAAACACCATATATTTT
TRBJ1-5	TRBD1	TRBV6-1	NA	CASSYDRGLNQPQHF	TGTGCCAGCAGCTATGACAGGGGCCTCAATCAGCCCCAGCATTTT
TRBJ2-3	TRBD2	TRBV10-2	few	CASSAPGFDSGRMEDTQYF	TGCGCCAGCAGTGCGCCGGGATTCGATAGCGGGAGGATGGAGGATACGCAGTATTTT
TRBJ2-3	TRBD2	TRBV5-1	NA	CASSLVRGRAPNDTQYF	TGCGCCAGCAGCTTGGTTCGCGGGAGGGCCCCAAACGATACGCAGTATTTT
TRBJ2-7	NA	TRBV28	few	CASSFSYKRRSYEQYF	TGTGCCAGCAGTTTTTCTTACAAGCGCCGTTCCTACGAGCAGTACTTC
TRBJ2-3	NA	TRBV5-1	NA	CASSLGRGSGATDTQYF	TGCGCCAGCAGCTTGGGTAGGGGGTCAGGGGCCACAGATACGCAGTATTTT
TRBJ2-2	NA	TRBV5-1	NA	CASLQNTGELFF	TGCGCCAGCTTACAGAACACCGGGGAGCTGTTTTTT
TRBJ2-5	TRBD1	TRBV6-5	NA	CASSLNRGRETQYF	TGTGCCAGCAGTCTCAACAGGGGTAGGGAGACCCAGTACTTC
TRBJ2-7	TRBD1	TRBV4-1	NA	CASSQKGTGALGEQYF	TGCGCCAGCAGCCAAAAAGGGACAGGGGCGCTTGGTGAGCAGTACTTC
TRBJ2-7	TRBD1	TRBV27	NA	CASSPDRVHEQYF	TGTGCCAGCAGTCCAGACAGGGTTCACGAGCAGTACTTC
TRBJ2-1	NA	TRBV5-1	NA	CASKEGGSYNEQFF	TGCGCCAGCAAGGAGGGAGGCTCCTACAATGAGCAGTTCTTC
TRBJ1-2	TRBD1	TRBV7-9	NA	CASSPPGQGDGYTF	TGTGCCAGCAGCCCCCCGGGACAGGGTGATGGCTACACCTTC
TRBJ2-1	NA	TRBV5-1	once	CASSLASGLYNEQFF	TGCGCCAGCAGCTTGGCCTCAGGACTCTACAATGAGCAGTTCTTC
TRBJ2-1	TRBD2	TRBV29-1	NA	CSTVGPGRTSYNEQFF	TGCAGCACCGTGGGTCCCGGGAGGACGTCCTACAATGAGCAGTTCTTC